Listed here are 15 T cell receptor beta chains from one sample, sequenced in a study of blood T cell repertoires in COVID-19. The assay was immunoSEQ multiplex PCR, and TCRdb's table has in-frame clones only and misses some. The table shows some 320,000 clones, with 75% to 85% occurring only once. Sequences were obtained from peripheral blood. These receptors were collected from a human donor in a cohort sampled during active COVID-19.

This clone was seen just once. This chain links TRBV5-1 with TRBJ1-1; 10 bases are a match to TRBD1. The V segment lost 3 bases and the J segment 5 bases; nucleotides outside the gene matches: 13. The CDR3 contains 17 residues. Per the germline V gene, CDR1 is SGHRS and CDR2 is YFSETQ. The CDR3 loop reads CASSSTAWDRGGTEAFF. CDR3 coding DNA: TGCGCCAGCAGCTCCACGGCTTGGGACAGGGGTGGGACTGAAGCTTTCTTT. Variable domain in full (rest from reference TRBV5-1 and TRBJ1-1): KAGVTQTPRYLIKTRGQQVTLSCSPISGHRSVSWYQQTPGQGLQFLFEYFSETQRNKGNFPGRFSGRQFSNSRSEMNVSTLELGDSALYLCASSSTAWDRGGTEAFFGQGTRLTVV.

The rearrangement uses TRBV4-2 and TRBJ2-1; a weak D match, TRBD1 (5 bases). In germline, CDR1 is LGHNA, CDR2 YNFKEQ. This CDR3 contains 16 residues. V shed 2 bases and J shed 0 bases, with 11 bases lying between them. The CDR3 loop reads CASSQKTDPSYNEQFF. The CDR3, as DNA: TGTGCCAGCAGCCAAAAGACAGATCCCTCCTACAATGAGCAGTTCTTC.

The CDR3 is CASSQVGGNGYTF. The DNA for the CDR3 is TGTGCCAGCAGCCAAGTTGGCGGGAATGGCTACACCTTC. The genes are TRBV4-2 and TRBJ1-2; no firm D call. The CDR3 is 13 amino acids. Per germline, CDR1 LGHNA and CDR2 YNFKEQ. The V gene lost 1 base and the J gene lost 6 bases, with 9 bases spanning the gap.

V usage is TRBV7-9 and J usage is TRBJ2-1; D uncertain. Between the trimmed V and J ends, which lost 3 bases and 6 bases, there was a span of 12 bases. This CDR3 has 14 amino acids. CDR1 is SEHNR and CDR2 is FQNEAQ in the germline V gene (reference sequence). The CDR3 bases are TGTGCCAGCAGCTTTAATAATCCGGGCAATGAGCAGTTCTTC. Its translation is CASSFNNPGNEQFF. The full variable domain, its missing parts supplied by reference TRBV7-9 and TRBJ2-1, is DTGVSQNPRHKITKRGQNVTFRCDPISEHNRLYWYRQTLGQGPEFLTYFQNEAQLEKSRLLSDRFSAERPKGSFSTLEIQRTEQGDSAMYLCASSFNNPGNEQFFGPGTRLTVL.

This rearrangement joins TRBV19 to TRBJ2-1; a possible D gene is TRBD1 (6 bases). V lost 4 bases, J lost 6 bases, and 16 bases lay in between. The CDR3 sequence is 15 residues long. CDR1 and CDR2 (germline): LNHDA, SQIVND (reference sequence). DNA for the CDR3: TGTGCCAGTAGTACGAGACAGTCCAGGGGCAATGAGCAGTTCTTC. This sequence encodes CASSTRQSRGNEQFF.

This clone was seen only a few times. The CDR3 coding sequence is TGTGCCAGCAGCCAAGATACGGGGGAGCAGTTCTTC. It specifies CASSQDTGEQFF. V and J are TRBV3-1 (or the pseudogene TRBV3-2) and TRBJ2-1; D is perhaps TRBD2 (5 bases). V was shortened by 0 bases and J by 10 bases, with 7 bases between the two germline ends. The CDR3 has 12 amino acids. Per the germline V gene, CDR1 is LGHDT and CDR2 is YNNKEL (reference sequence).

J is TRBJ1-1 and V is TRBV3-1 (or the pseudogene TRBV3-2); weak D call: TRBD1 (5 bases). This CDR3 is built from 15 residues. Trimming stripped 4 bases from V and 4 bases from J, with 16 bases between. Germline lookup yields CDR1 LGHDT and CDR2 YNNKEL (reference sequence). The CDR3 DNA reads TGTGCCAGCAGCCCTCCTCGGAGCGGGGCCACTGAAGCTTTCTTT. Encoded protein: CASSPPRSGATEAFF.

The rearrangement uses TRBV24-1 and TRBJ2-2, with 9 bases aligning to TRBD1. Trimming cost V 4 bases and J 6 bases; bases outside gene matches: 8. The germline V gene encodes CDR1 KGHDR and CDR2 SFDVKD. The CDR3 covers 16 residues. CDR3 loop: CATSDPGTGSSGELFF. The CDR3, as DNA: TGTGCCACCAGTGACCCAGGGACAGGGTCTTCCGGGGAGCTGTTTTTT.

The CDR3 sequence is CASSDLASRGNEQFF. In nucleotides, the CDR3 is TGTGCCAGCAGTGATCTAGCGTCCCGCGGCAATGAGCAGTTCTTC. This chain links TRBV6-1 with TRBJ2-1; D perhaps matches TRBD2 (6 bases). This CDR3 has 15 amino acids. The V gene's germline CDR1 is MNHNS and CDR2 SASEGT. The V gene lost 3 bases and the J gene lost 6 bases, with 15 bases spanning the gap.

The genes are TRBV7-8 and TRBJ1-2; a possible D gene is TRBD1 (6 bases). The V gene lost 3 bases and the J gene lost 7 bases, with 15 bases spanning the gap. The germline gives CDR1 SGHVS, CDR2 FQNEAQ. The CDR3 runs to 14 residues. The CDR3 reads CASSLNGFRGGYTF. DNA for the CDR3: TGTGCCAGCAGCTTGAACGGCTTCAGGGGTGGCTACACCTTC.

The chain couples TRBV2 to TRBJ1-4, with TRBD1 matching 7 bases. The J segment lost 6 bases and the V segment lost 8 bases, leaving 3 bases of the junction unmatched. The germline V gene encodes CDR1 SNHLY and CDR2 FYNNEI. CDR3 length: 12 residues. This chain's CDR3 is CASAGGDEKLFF. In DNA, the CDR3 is TGTGCCAGCGCAGGGGGTGATGAAAAACTGTTTTTT.

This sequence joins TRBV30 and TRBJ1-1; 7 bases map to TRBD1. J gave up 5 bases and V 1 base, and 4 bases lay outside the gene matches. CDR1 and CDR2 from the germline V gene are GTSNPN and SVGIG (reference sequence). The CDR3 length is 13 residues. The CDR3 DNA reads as TGTGCCTGGAGTGGGGACAGTGCTACTGAAGCTTTCTTT. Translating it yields CAWSGDSATEAFF.

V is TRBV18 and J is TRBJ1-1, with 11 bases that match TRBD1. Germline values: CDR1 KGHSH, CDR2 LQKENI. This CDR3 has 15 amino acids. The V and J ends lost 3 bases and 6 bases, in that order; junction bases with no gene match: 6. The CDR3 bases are TGTGCCAGCTCACCGGGACAGGGGGTTAGCTCTGAAGCTTTCTTT. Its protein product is CASSPGQGVSSEAFF.

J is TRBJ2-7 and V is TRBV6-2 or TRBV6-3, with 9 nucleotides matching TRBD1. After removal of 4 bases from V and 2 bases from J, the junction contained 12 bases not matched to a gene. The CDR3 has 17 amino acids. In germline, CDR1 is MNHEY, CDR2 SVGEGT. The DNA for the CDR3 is TGTGCCAGCAGTTTCCCACACGGACAGGGGAAAGCCTACGAGCAGTACTTC. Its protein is CASSFPHGQGKAYEQYF.

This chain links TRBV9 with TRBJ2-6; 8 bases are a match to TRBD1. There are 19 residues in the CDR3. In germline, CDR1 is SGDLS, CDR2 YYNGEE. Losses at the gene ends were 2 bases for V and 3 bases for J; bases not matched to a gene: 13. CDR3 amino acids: CASSVSPYDRGDGANVLTF. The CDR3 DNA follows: TGTGCCAGCAGCGTGTCTCCCTACGACAGGGGCGATGGGGCCAACGTCCTGACTTTC. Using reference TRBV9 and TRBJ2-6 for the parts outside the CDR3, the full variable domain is DSGVTQTPKHLITATGQRVTLRCSPRSGDLSVYWYQQSLDQGLQFLIQYYNGEERAKGNILERFSAQQFPDLHSELNLSSLELGDSALYFCASSVSPYDRGDGANVLTFGAGSRLTVL.